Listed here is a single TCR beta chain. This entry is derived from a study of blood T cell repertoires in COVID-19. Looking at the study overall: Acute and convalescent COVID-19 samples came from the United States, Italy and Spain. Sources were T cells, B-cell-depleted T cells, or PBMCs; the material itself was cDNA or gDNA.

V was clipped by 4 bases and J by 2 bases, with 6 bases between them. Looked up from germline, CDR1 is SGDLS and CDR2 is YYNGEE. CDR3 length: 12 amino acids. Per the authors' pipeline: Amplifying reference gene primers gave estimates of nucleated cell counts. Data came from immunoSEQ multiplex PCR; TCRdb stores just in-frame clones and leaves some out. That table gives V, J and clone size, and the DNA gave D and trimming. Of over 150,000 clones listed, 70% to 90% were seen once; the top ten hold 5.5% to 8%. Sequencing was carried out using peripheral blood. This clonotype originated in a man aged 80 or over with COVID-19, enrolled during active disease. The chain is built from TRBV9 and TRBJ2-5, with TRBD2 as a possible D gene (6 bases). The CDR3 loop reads CASSRGQETQYF. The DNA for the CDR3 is TGTGCCAGCAGCCGGGGGCAAGAGACCCAGTACTTC. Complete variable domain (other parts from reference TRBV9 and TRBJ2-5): DSGVTQTPKHLITATGQRVTLRCSPRSGDLSVYWYQQSLDQGLQFLIQYYNGEERAKGNILERFSAQQFPDLHSELNLSSLELGDSALYFCASSRGQETQYFGPGTRLLVL.